The 3 T cell receptor beta chains below were found in one sample sequenced in a study of blood T cells in healthy people across ages. Using a J-beta primer mix together with a sample-barcoded 5' primer, a second PCR was run for 7 to 11 cycles. Via MiXCR, TCRdb re-called the 5' RACE reads, giving one row per CDR3 protein. The repertoire holds some 1.7 million distinct CDR3 sequences, over 25% seen once, with 7.7% in the top ten. Sequenced material: blood. The receptors come from a woman aged 25 to 39 in good health.

This clonotype was counted many times. J is TRBJ2-7 and V is TRBV6-2 or TRBV6-3; D may correspond to TRBD1 or TRBD2 (5 bases each). The CDR3 has 15 amino acids. The germline gives CDR1 MNHEY, CDR2 SVGEGT. V was shortened by 5 bases and J by 0 bases, with 14 bases between the two germline ends. CDR3 amino acids: CASSREGRGSYEQYF. The CDR3 nucleotides are TGTGCCAGCAGTCGTGAGGGACGGGGCTCCTACGAGCAGTACTTC.

In its sample, this clonotype was seen a few times. V gene TRBV13 combines with J gene TRBJ2-1, with TRBD2 matching over 7 bases. The germline CDR1 and CDR2 sequences are PRHDT and FYEKMQ (reference sequence). CDR3 length: 19 amino acids. Unmatched junction bases numbered 16, after V lost 5 bases and J lost 0 bases. CDR3 in DNA: TGTGCCAGCAGCCCCCATAACCCCTGGCGGGAGTTCTCCTACAATGAGCAGTTCTTC. This encodes CASSPHNPWREFSYNEQFF.

This clonotype was picked up one time. The chain employs TRBV6-2 or TRBV6-3 and TRBJ2-5; 9 bases agree with TRBD2. This CDR3 is built from 16 residues. CDR1 is MNHEY and CDR2 is SVGEGT in the germline V gene. Trimming removed 6 bases from V and 11 bases from J; junction bases left unmatched: 19. This CDR3 reads CASSLLWAGGDNEQYF. In DNA form, the CDR3 reads TGTGCCAGCAGCCTGCTCTGGGCGGGGGGGGACAATGAGCAGTACTTC.